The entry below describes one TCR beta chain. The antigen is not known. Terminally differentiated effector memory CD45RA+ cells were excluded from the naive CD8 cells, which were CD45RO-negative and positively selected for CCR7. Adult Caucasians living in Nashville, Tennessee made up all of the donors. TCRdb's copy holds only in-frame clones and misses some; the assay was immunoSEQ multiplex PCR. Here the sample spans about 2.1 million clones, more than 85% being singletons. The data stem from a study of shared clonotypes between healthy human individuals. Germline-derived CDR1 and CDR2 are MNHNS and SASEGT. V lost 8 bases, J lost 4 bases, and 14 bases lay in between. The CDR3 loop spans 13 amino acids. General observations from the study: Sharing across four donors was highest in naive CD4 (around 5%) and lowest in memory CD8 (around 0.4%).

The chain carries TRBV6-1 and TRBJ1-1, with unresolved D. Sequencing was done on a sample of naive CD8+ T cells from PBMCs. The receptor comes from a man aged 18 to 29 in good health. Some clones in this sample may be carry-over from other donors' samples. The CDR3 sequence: CASRPWEATEAFF. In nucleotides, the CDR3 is TGTGCCAGCCGACCGTGGGAGGCCACTGAAGCTTTCTTT.